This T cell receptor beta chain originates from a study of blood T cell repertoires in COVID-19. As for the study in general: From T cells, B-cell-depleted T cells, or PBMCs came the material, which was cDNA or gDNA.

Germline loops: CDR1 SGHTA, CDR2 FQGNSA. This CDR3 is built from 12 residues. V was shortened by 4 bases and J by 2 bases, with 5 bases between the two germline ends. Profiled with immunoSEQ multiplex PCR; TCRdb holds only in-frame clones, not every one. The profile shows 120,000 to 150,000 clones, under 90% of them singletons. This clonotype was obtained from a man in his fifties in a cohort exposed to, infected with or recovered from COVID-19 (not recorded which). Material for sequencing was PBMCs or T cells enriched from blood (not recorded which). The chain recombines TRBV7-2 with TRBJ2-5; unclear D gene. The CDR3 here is CASSSPQETQYF. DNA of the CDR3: TGTGCCAGCAGCTCCCCTCAAGAGACCCAGTACTTC.